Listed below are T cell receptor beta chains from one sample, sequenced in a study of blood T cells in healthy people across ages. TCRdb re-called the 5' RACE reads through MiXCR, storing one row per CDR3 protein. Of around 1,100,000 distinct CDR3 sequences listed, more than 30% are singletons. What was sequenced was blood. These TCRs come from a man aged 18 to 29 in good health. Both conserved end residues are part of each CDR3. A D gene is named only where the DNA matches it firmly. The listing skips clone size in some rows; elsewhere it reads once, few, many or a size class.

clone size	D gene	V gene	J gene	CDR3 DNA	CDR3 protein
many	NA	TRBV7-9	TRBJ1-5	TGTGCCAGCAGCTTAGGTAGTGGGAATCAGCCCCAGCATTTT	CASSLGSGNQPQHF
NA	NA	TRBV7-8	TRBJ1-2	TGTGCCGGCAGCACCGAAGGGGCGAGGTCCTATGGCTACACCTTC	CAGSTEGARSYGYTF
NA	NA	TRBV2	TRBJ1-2	TGTGCCAGCAGCCCTGGACAGTTCCGCTGTGGCTACACCTTC	CASSPGQFRCGYTF
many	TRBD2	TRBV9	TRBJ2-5	TGTGCCAGCAGCGTAACTAGCGGGGTAGTGGAGACCCAGTACTTC	CASSVTSGVVETQYF
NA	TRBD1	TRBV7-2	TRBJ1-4	TGTGTCGGCAGCACCGGGACAGGCGAAGAAAAACTGTTTTTT	CVGSTGTGEEKLFF
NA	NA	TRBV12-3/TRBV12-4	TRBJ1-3	TGTGCCAGCAGTCGCCGGGACACTGGAAACACCATATATTTT	CASSRRDTGNTIYF
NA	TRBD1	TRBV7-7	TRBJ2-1	TGTGCCAGCAGCTTAGGACAGGGGGAGAAGGGGCAGTTCTTC	CASSLGQGEKGQFF
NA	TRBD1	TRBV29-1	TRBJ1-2	TGCAGCGTGAGGGGACAGCTCCTCTATGGCTACACCTTC	CSVRGQLLYGYTF
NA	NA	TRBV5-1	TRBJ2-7	TGCGCCGGCAGCTTGGCTGGGGCCCCCTCCTACGAGCAGTACTTC	CAGSLAGAPSYEQYF
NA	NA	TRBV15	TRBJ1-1	TGTGCCACCTATTCACGGGAAGAGGGGACTGAAGCTTTCTTT	CATYSREEGTEAFF
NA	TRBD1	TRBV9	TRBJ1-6	TGTGCCAGCAGCCCCGGGACAGGTCAAAATAATTCACCCCTCCACTTT	CASSPGTGQNNSPLHF
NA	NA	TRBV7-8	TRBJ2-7	TGTGCCAGCAGCTTCGGACGGCAGTACGAGCAGTACTTC	CASSFGRQYEQYF
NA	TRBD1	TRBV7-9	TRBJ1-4	TGTGCCAGCAGCTTACGGGACAGGGGGCGGCGGAATGAAAAACTGTTTTTT	CASSLRDRGRRNEKLFF
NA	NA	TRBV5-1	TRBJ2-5	TGCGCCAGCAGCTTGGGTATAATCGCAACCAACAATGAGCAGTACTTC	CASSLGIIATNNEQYF
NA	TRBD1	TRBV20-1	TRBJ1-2	TGCAGTGCTGGGGCCCAGGGGGGTAACTATGGCTACACCTTC	CSAGAQGGNYGYTF
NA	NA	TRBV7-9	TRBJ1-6	TGTGCCAGCAGCTTTTCAGATTCACCCCTCCACTTT	CASSFSDSPLHF
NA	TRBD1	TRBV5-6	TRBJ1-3	TGTGCCAGCACCGTTACAGGGGAGACGGGAAACACCATATATTTT	CASTVTGETGNTIYF
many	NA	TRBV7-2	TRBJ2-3	TGTGCCAGCCGACAGGTTTCGACCACAGATACGCAGTATTTT	CASRQVSTTDTQYF
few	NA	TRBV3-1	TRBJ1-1	TGTGCCAGCAGCCAAGATCACCTACTTGGGATGAACACTGAAGCTTTCTTT	CASSQDHLLGMNTEAFF
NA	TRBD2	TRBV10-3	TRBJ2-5	TGTGCCATCAGGGGGACTAGCGGGGACTACAATGAGCAGTACTTC	CAIRGTSGDYNEQYF
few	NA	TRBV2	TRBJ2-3	TGTGCCAGCACCGCGTGGCAGAGCACAGATACGCAGTATTTT	CASTAWQSTDTQYF
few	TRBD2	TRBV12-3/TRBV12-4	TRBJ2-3	TGTGCCAGCAGTTCAAGACTAGCGGGGGGTCCAGATACGCAGTATTTT	CASSSRLAGGPDTQYF
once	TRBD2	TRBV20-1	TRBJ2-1	TGCAGTGCTAGAGCTAGCGGGAGTAGGAGGGAGCAGTTCTTC	CSARASGSRREQFF
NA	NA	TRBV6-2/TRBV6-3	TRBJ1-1	TGTGCCAGCAGTTTAGGGACTAAACCTGAAGCTTTCTTT	CASSLGTKPEAFF
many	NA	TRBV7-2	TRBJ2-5	TGTGCCAGCAGCTTAGCCAGGGTTCAAGAGACCCAGTACTTC	CASSLARVQETQYF
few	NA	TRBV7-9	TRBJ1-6	TGTGCCAGCAGCTTATCACAGGCAGGGAAACCCCTCCACTTT	CASSLSQAGKPLHF
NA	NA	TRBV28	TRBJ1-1	TGTGCCAGCAGTGCATTGGGTCAGGGGTACACTGAAGCTTTCTTT	CASSALGQGYTEAFF
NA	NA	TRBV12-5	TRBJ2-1	TGTGCTAGTGGACTGGGGGATGAGCAGTTCTTC	CASGLGDEQFF
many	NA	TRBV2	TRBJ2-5	TGTGCCAGCAGTGAGGGGATGCAAGAGACCCAGTACTTC	CASSEGMQETQYF
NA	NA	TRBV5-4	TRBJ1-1	TGTGCCAGCAGCTTGTTGGGGTTCAACACTGAAGCTTTCTTT	CASSLLGFNTEAFF
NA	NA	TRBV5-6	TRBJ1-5	TGTGCCAGCCAATCGGGTAGCAATCAGCCCCAGCATTTT	CASQSGSNQPQHF
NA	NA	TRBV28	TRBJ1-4	TGTGCCAGCACTCCATTGGGGTGGGGCCATAATGAAAAACTGTTTTTT	CASTPLGWGHNEKLFF
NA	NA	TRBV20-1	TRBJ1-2	TGCAGTGCTAGCCTCCCGACTGTGTACTATGGCTACACCTTC	CSASLPTVYYGYTF
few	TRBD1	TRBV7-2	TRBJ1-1	TGTGCCAGCAGCTTCGGGACAGGGGGAGCTTTCTTT	CASSFGTGGAFF
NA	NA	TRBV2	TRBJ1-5	TGTGCCAGCAGTCGAAGGACTATTGTCGATCAGCCCCAGCATTTT	CASSRRTIVDQPQHF
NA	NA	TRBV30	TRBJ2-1	TGTGCCTGGCAGGGGACGGGGGTCAACAATGAGCAGTTCTTC	CAWQGTGVNNEQFF
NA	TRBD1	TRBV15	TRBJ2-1	TGTGCCACCAGCGGATGGACAGGGGGCCGATACAATGAGCAGTTCTTC	CATSGWTGGRYNEQFF
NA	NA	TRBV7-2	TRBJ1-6	TGTGCCAGCAGCGCAGGGAGCCCCTATAATTCACCCCTCCACTTT	CASSAGSPYNSPLHF
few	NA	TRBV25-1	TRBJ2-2	TGTGCCAGCAGTGATTTGGCAGGGGTCACCGGGGAGCTGTTTTTT	CASSDLAGVTGELFF
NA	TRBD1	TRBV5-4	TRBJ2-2	TGTGCCAGCAGCCCGAAGGGACAGGGGCACACCGGGGAGCTGTTTTTT	CASSPKGQGHTGELFF
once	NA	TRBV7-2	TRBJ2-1	TGTGCCAGCAGCTCCCACGGGTCGAGCTCCTACAATGAGCAGTTCTTC	CASSSHGSSSYNEQFF
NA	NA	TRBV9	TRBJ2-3	TGTGCCAGCAGCGTAGGCGGCCTAGCTTCCACAGATACGCAGTATTTT	CASSVGGLASTDTQYF
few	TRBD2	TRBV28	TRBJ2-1	TGTGCCATCTTAGGAACGACTAGCATGGAGCAGTTCTTC	CAILGTTSMEQFF
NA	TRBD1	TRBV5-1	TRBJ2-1	TGCGCCAGCAGCTTGGCTTGGGACAGGGGAGGCGATGAGCAGTTCTTC	CASSLAWDRGGDEQFF
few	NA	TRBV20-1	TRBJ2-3	TGCAGCGCCGCGATGCGCACAGATACGCAGTATTTT	CSAAMRTDTQYF
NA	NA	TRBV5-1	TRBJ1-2	TGCGCCAGCAGCTTGGGAATTAGCTATGGCTACACCTTC	CASSLGISYGYTF
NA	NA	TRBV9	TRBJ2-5	TGTGCCAGCAGCGTAGCCGACCATGAGCAGTACTTC	CASSVADHEQYF
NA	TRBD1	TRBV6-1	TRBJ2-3	TGTGCCAGCACCAGGACGACAGGGGGCTATAGCACAGATACGCAGTATTTT	CASTRTTGGYSTDTQYF
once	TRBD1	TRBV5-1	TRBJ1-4	TGCGCCAGCACCTCCGGACAGGGCGGTAATGAAAAACTGTTTTTT	CASTSGQGGNEKLFF
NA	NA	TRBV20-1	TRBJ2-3	TGCAGTGCTAGTGAGAGCGGCTTTGTCACAGATACGCAGTATTTT	CSASESGFVTDTQYF